This TCR beta chain derives from a study of T cells and Merkel cell carcinoma outcomes. Some clones are missing from TCRdb's copy, which holds only in-frame ones; the method was immunoSEQ multiplex PCR. The data hold more than 9,500 clones, with about 95% observed a single time. Germline CDR1 and CDR2: SGHDN and FVKESK. The CDR3 has 15 amino acids. V lost 5 bases and J lost 1; bases outside the gene matches: 4. The chain uses TRBV14 and TRBJ1-1; TRBD1 agrees at 10 bases. This sequence originates from a human donor with Merkel cell carcinoma. Sequencing was carried out using tumor tissue from Merkel cell carcinoma. Here the CDR3 reads CASSFGQGGNTEAFF. The CDR3 region has the DNA TGTGCCAGCAGCTTCGGACAGGGGGGGAACACTGAAGCTTTCTTT. The full variable domain, its missing parts supplied by reference TRBV14 and TRBJ1-1, is EAGVTQFPSHSVIEKGQTVTLRCDPISGHDNLYWYRRVMGKEIKFLLHFVKESKQDESGMPNNRFLAERTGGTYSTLKVQPAELEDSGVYFCASSFGQGGNTEAFFGQGTRLTVV.